A selection of T cell receptor beta chains follows, all from one sample in a study of OX40 agonist ivuxolimab in advanced cancers. Produced via immunoSEQ multiplex PCR; TCRdb's table is partial and in-frame only. The sample includes roughly 68,000 clones, 65% to 90% of them seen just once. This sample comprised CD4+ or CD8+ T cells sorted from blood, obtained in a trial of the OX40 agonist ivuxolimab. Receptors were obtained from an adult with an advanced solid tumor such as melanoma, head and neck, liver or kidney cancer. The conserved cysteine and the conserved F or W are not part of the CDR3 here. Each record gives: J gene, V gene, clone size, CDR3 protein. Clone size is given for some rows only: seen once, a few or many times, or a class if the clone is expanded.

j_call: TRBJ1-2
v_call: TRBV6-6
clone_size: NA
cdr3_aa: ASSYSPGGAYGYT

j_call: TRBJ1-2
v_call: TRBV5-1
clone_size: NA
cdr3_aa: ASSSDRAFGYT

j_call: TRBJ2-7
v_call: TRBV6-6
clone_size: NA
cdr3_aa: ASRGIADYEQY

j_call: TRBJ1-5
v_call: TRBV2
clone_size: NA
cdr3_aa: ASSQESNQPQH

j_call: TRBJ2-7
v_call: TRBV27
clone_size: NA
cdr3_aa: ASSPIAGVSKQY

j_call: TRBJ2-7
v_call: TRBV7-2
clone_size: NA
cdr3_aa: ASSFRIGQGYEQY

j_call: TRBJ1-5
v_call: TRBV7-9
clone_size: NA
cdr3_aa: ASSLILRTEYSNQPQH

j_call: TRBJ2-1
v_call: TRBV14
clone_size: few
cdr3_aa: ASSHDLGRNEQF

j_call: TRBJ2-7
v_call: TRBV2
clone_size: NA
cdr3_aa: ASSGEGTTRVY

j_call: TRBJ2-3
v_call: TRBV10-3
clone_size: few
cdr3_aa: AIGEPLGDTQY

j_call: TRBJ2-1
v_call: TRBV7-6
clone_size: few
cdr3_aa: ASSLLAGGRLSDEQF

j_call: TRBJ2-1
v_call: TRBV11-3
clone_size: NA
cdr3_aa: ASSLGVGGTIREQF

j_call: TRBJ1-1
v_call: TRBV6-1
clone_size: NA
cdr3_aa: ASMRNMNTEAF

j_call: TRBJ1-6
v_call: TRBV7-7
clone_size: NA
cdr3_aa: ASSLSGSNSPLH

j_call: TRBJ1-2
v_call: TRBV6-6
clone_size: NA
cdr3_aa: ASSPRGGKSGYT

j_call: TRBJ2-7
v_call: TRBV11-1
clone_size: NA
cdr3_aa: ASSLARPGEQY

j_call: TRBJ1-2
v_call: TRBV18
clone_size: NA
cdr3_aa: ASSLEEWGYT

j_call: TRBJ2-1
v_call: TRBV5-1
clone_size: NA
cdr3_aa: ASSSFSKETEQF

j_call: TRBJ1-2
v_call: TRBV5-4
clone_size: NA
cdr3_aa: ASSVDRGNYGYT

j_call: TRBJ1-2
v_call: TRBV19
clone_size: NA
cdr3_aa: ASSIDGGTSDYT

j_call: TRBJ1-2
v_call: TRBV29-1
clone_size: NA
cdr3_aa: SVEAGPNYGYT

j_call: TRBJ1-5
v_call: TRBV25-1
clone_size: few
cdr3_aa: ASRGSGQPQH

j_call: TRBJ1-4
v_call: TRBV30
clone_size: NA
cdr3_aa: AWSGRGRVPNEKLF

j_call: TRBJ1-4
v_call: TRBV11-2
clone_size: NA
cdr3_aa: ASSPSGANEKLF

j_call: TRBJ1-4
v_call: TRBV28
clone_size: NA
cdr3_aa: ASSLVHEKLF

j_call: TRBJ2-1
v_call: TRBV30
clone_size: NA
cdr3_aa: AWRGPGGGAFFYNEQF